Listed below are T cell receptor beta chains from one sample, sequenced in a study of shared clonotypes between healthy human individuals. TCRdb's table, derived via immunoSEQ multiplex PCR, lists solely in-frame clones and lacks some. This sample has 900,000 to 1,200,000 clones, with 70% to 80% found just once. The material sequenced was memory CD4+ T cells from PBMCs. The origin of the receptors is a man between 18 and 35 years old in good health. Some clones in this sample may be carry-over from other donors' samples. CDR3s include the opening cysteine and the closing phenylalanine or tryptophan. The D gene is left open where the match is weak. Only some rows state a clone size, as once, few, many or a class for expanded clones.

.	TRBV9	TRBJ1-5	.	CASSVGGENQPQHF	TGTGCCAGCAGCGTAGGTGGGGAGAATCAGCCCCAGCATTTT
.	TRBV15	TRBJ2-2	.	CATSRDPRSGELFF	TGTGCCACCAGCAGAGACCCGAGATCCGGGGAGCTGTTTTTT
TRBD1	TRBV28	TRBJ2-5	once	CASSLSGQGRQETQYF	TGTGCCAGCAGTTTATCGGGACAGGGTAGGCAAGAGACCCAGTACTTC
.	TRBV6-6	TRBJ2-5	.	CASSPEGGGETQYF	TGTGCCAGCAGTCCAGAGGGAGGGGGCGAGACCCAGTACTTC
.	TRBV4-2	TRBJ1-5	once	CASSQEGGTASYQPQHF	TGTGCCAGCAGCCAAGAGGGGGGTACAGCTAGCTATCAGCCCCAGCATTTT
TRBD2	TRBV7-3	TRBJ2-3	many	CASSSRGADTQYF	TGTGCCAGCAGCTCACGGGGGGCAGATACGCAGTATTTT
.	TRBV23-1	TRBJ2-7	many	CASSHPTGSGVQYF	TGCGCCAGCAGTCACCCGACAGGGTCGGGGGTGCAGTACTTC
.	TRBV5-4	TRBJ1-3	.	CASSLWDTSGNTIYF	TGTGCCAGCAGCTTGTGGGACACCTCTGGAAACACCATATATTTT
.	TRBV19	TRBJ1-3	.	CASSRGGVSSGNTIYF	TGTGCCAGTAGCCGAGGGGGAGTAAGCTCTGGAAACACCATATATTTT
TRBD2	TRBV12-5	TRBJ2-7	few	CASDLRGESSYEQYF	TGTGCTAGTGACCTGCGGGGGGAGAGCTCCTACGAGCAGTACTTC
TRBD1	TRBV7-6	TRBJ1-5	.	CASSLSGGNQPQHF	TGTGCCAGCAGCTTGTCAGGGGGTAATCAGCCCCAGCATTTT
.	TRBV9	TRBJ2-3	.	CASSLPRGATKSTDTQYF	TGTGCCAGCAGCCTCCCCCGGGGCGCTACCAAAAGCACAGATACGCAGTATTTT
.	TRBV4-3	TRBJ1-2	.	CASSQQYRANYGYTF	TGCGCCAGCAGCCAACAATACAGGGCTAACTATGGCTACACCTTC
TRBD1	TRBV6-5	TRBJ1-1	.	CASIIQGGNTEAFF	TGTGCCAGCATCATACAGGGGGGAAACACTGAAGCTTTCTTT
.	TRBV27	TRBJ2-7	.	CASSLDRLGLYEQYF	TGTGCCAGCAGTCTAGACAGGCTCGGACTCTACGAGCAGTACTTC
.	TRBV6-5	TRBJ2-1	.	CASSYRGSGEQFF	TGTGCCAGCAGTTACAGGGGTTCGGGTGAGCAGTTCTTC
.	TRBV18	TRBJ2-3	.	CASSLLSRGRTDTQYF	TGTGCCAGCTCACTGTTATCTCGGGGACGCACAGATACGCAGTATTTT
.	TRBV28	TRBJ1-1	.	CASNTWGRRGMNTEAFF	TGTGCCAGCAACACCTGGGGCCGGCGGGGGATGAACACTGAAGCTTTCTTT
.	TRBV10-3	TRBJ1-3	.	CAISVKGGNTIYF	TGTGCCATCAGTGTAAAGGGAGGAAACACCATATATTTT
.	TRBV4-1	TRBJ1-2	.	CASSQEGAQRYGYTF	TGCGCCAGCAGCCAAGAAGGGGCTCAGAGGTATGGCTACACCTTC
TRBD2	TRBV28	TRBJ2-3	.	CASSLSSAGGTDTQYF	TGTGCCAGCAGTCTATCCTCAGCGGGGGGCACAGATACGCAGTATTTT
.	TRBV30	TRBJ1-5	.	CAWSVLSGRQPQHF	TGTGCCTGGAGTGTACTATCAGGGCGTCAGCCCCAGCATTTT
.	TRBV28	TRBJ2-7	few	CASSPGSGRGAYEQYF	TGTGCCAGCAGTCCCGGGTCGGGCAGGGGGGCCTACGAGCAGTACTTC
.	TRBV30	TRBJ2-7	.	CAWSGTSFDGRAWYEQYF	TGTGCCTGGAGTGGCACGAGCTTCGACGGCCGCGCGTGGTACGAGCAGTACTTC
TRBD1	TRBV2	TRBJ2-3	.	CASSVGQGENTQYF	TGTGCCAGCAGTGTCGGACAGGGGGAAAATACGCAGTATTTT
TRBD2	TRBV7-9	TRBJ2-2	.	CASSLKSAGYTGELFF	TGTGCCAGCAGCTTAAAATCAGCGGGATACACCGGGGAGCTGTTTTTT
TRBD1	TRBV28	TRBJ1-5	.	CASSLLRDRVGSNQPQHF	TGTGCCAGCAGTTTATTGCGGGACAGGGTAGGGAGCAATCAGCCCCAGCATTTT
.	TRBV6-6	TRBJ2-1	.	CASASRGPGDEQFF	TGTGCCAGCGCCAGCCGGGGGCCCGGGGATGAGCAGTTCTTC
.	TRBV7-2	TRBJ1-5	few	CASSFSGRNQPQHF	TGTGCCAGCAGCTTTTCGGGACGCAATCAGCCCCAGCATTTT
TRBD1	TRBV7-7	TRBJ2-5	.	CASSVTGGLQETQYF	TGTGCCAGCAGCGTTACAGGGGGACTCCAAGAGACCCAGTACTTC
.	TRBV11-1	TRBJ1-6	few	CASSLMDSPLHF	TGTGCCAGCAGCTTGATGGATTCACCCCTCCACTTT
.	TRBV28	TRBJ1-3	.	CASSSARQSRPAF	TGTGCCAGCAGTTCGGCGCGTCAGTCTCGGCCCGCGTTT